What follows is one T cell receptor (beta chain) and its context. Its matching antigen is unknown. V was clipped by 0 bases and J by 1 base, with 6 bases between them. Germline CDR1 and CDR2: MNHEY and SVGAGI. CDR3 length: 14 residues. The table came from immunoSEQ multiplex PCR; TCRdb's copy has only in-frame clones and leaves some out. The table shows roughly 320,000 clones, with around four fifths occurring only once. This sample stems from a study of Ad26.COV2.S vaccination and SARS-CoV-2 variants. Study background: Once or twice, 56 days apart, Ad26.COV2.S was delivered intramuscularly.

Treatment meaning: roughly 18 received Ad26.COV2.S at low or high dose, single or two shots; several received placebo; per-sample allocation not given. Samples came from day 63 after the first vaccine or placebo injection. In Boston, an adult donor aged 18-55 years took part. Findings and limits, study-wide: Reported findings describe substantial breadth in spike-specific CD8+ and CD4+ T cell responses following vaccination. The placebo group had lower spike-specific TCR breadth than the vaccine recipients did.

The TCR originated in a person aged 18-65 years who received the Ad26.COV2.S COVID-19 vaccine or a placebo. This chain connects TRBV6-5 to TRBJ1-1; D remains unclear. This specimen consisted of peripheral blood, obtained in a trial of Ad26.COV2.S vaccine versus placebo. DNA for the CDR3: TGTGCCAGCAGTTACTCCCGTTGGAACACTGAAGCTTTCTTT. Its protein is CASSYSRWNTEAFF.